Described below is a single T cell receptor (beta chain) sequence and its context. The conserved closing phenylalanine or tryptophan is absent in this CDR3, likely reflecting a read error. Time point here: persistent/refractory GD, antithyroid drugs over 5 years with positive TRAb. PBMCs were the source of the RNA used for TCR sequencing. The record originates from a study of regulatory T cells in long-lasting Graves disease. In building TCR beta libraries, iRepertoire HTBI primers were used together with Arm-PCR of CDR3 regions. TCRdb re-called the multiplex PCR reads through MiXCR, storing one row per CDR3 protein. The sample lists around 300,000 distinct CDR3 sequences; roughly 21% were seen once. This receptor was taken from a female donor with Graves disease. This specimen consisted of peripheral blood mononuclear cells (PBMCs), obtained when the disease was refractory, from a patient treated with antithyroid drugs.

CDR3 coding DNA: TGTGCCAGCAGTTCCCCGGGACTCTCCTACGAGCAGTACCTC. It yields the protein CASSSPGLSYEQYL. This chain links TRBV28 with TRBJ2-7, with a tentative D call TRBD2 (6 bases). The V gene lost 4 bases and the J gene lost 0 bases, with 10 bases spanning the gap. The germline V gene encodes CDR1 MDHEN and CDR2 SYDVKM. The CDR3 length is 14 residues.